A selection of T cell receptor beta chains follows, all from one sample in a study of T cell responses to AZD1222 COVID-19 vaccine. Sequencing was performed with immunoSEQ multiplex PCR; in TCRdb, only in-frame clones are kept and a portion is missing. This table has approximately 97,000 clones, about 88% appearing once. This material consisted of peripheral blood, taken on day 0 of AZD1222 vaccination. The receptors come from an adult in good health. The CDR3 runs from the conserved cysteine through the conserved F or W. The D gene is left open where the match is weak. Clone size is shown for a subset of rows, as once, few, many or a class of expanded clone.

D | J | V | size | DNA | CDR3
TRBD1 | TRBJ2-1 | TRBV14 | NA | TGTGCCAGCAGCCAAATGACAGGGAAGTACAATGAGCAGTTCTTC | CASSQMTGKYNEQFF
NA | TRBJ2-7 | TRBV11-2 | NA | TGTGCCAGCAGCCCAGTTCGGAGGAACGATCATTACGAGCAGTACTTC | CASSPVRRNDHYEQYF
NA | TRBJ1-6 | TRBV5-6 | NA | TGTGCCAGCAGCTTGAAGAGGGATAATTCACCCCTCCACTTT | CASSLKRDNSPLHF
NA | TRBJ1-3 | TRBV28 | many | TGTGCCAGCAGTTCCCAAGTACAACTTCTATATTTT | CASSSQVQLLYF
NA | TRBJ1-1 | TRBV6-2/TRBV6-3 | few | TGTGCCAGCAGTTACTCGTTGGGGGTCACTGAAGCTTTCTTT | CASSYSLGVTEAFF
TRBD1 | TRBJ1-2 | TRBV7-3 | NA | TGTGCCAGCAGCCTCGACTCGACAGGGTTGTATGGCTACACCTTC | CASSLDSTGLYGYTF
NA | TRBJ1-2 | TRBV28 | NA | TGTGCCAGTAGCCGGGGGGGACCCCTTCGAGGAGGCTATGGCTACACCTTC | CASSRGGPLRGGYGYTF
NA | TRBJ1-5 | TRBV20-1 | NA | TGCAGTGCTAGAGATGGACCTTCCCAGCATTTT | CSARDGPSQHF
NA | TRBJ2-7 | TRBV9 | few | TGTGCCAGCAGCGTTTGGCACAACTCCTACGAGCAGTACTTC | CASSVWHNSYEQYF
TRBD1 | TRBJ2-5 | TRBV18 | NA | TGTGCCAGCTCACTCACCGGGACAGAAGAGACCCAGTACTTC | CASSLTGTEETQYF
NA | TRBJ2-7 | TRBV7-2 | NA | TGTGCCAGCAGCTTAGCCAACACCTACGAGCAGTACTTC | CASSLANTYEQYF
NA | TRBJ2-2 | TRBV7-7 | NA | TGTGCTAGCAGCACGGGACACTCCAGTAGGGAGCTGTTTTTT | CASSTGHSSRELFF
TRBD2 | TRBJ2-3 | TRBV7-9 | NA | TGTGCCAGCAGCCCCGGACTAGCGGGAGGCATAACTAGCACAGATACGCAGTATTTT | CASSPGLAGGITSTDTQYF
NA | TRBJ2-6 | TRBV29-1 | NA | TGCAGCGTTTACCCGGGCTCTGGGGCCAACGTCCTGACTTTC | CSVYPGSGANVLTF
NA | TRBJ1-1 | TRBV19 | NA | TGTGCCAGTAGTATAGATCACAGGTCTCGTGAAGCTTTCTTT | CASSIDHRSREAFF
TRBD1 | TRBJ2-7 | TRBV19 | NA | TGTGCCAGTAGTGATCCGGGACAGGTGACCTACGAGCAGTACTTC | CASSDPGQVTYEQYF
TRBD1 | TRBJ1-1 | TRBV2 | NA | TGTGCCAGCAGTGAACAGGGGGTGAACACTGAAGCTTTCTTT | CASSEQGVNTEAFF
NA | TRBJ2-3 | TRBV4-3 | NA | TGCGCCAGCAGCCAACATACTAGGACAGGCACAGATACGCAGTATTTT | CASSQHTRTGTDTQYF
NA | TRBJ1-1 | TRBV19 | NA | TGTGCCAGTAGTATTAGGCTAGGTGGCACTGAAGCTTTCTTT | CASSIRLGGTEAFF
NA | TRBJ1-2 | TRBV5-1 | NA | TGCGCCAGCAGCTTGGGGCGTACAGATAACTATGGCTACACCTTC | CASSLGRTDNYGYTF
TRBD1 | TRBJ2-3 | TRBV30 | NA | TGTGCCTGGAATCCAGGGGGACAGGGGCAGTATTTT | CAWNPGGQGQYF
NA | TRBJ2-1 | TRBV6-5 | NA | TGTGCCAGCATCCCGGGAGCTCACAATGAGCAGTTCTTC | CASIPGAHNEQFF
TRBD2 | TRBJ2-3 | TRBV7-2 | NA | TGTGCCAGCAGCAATCCCCGCACTAGCGGGGCTATGGTAGATACGCAGTATTTT | CASSNPRTSGAMVDTQYF
NA | TRBJ2-2 | TRBV9 | NA | TGTGCCAGCGGTTCAGAAAACACCGGGGAGCTGTTTTTT | CASGSENTGELFF
NA | TRBJ1-5 | TRBV7-2 | NA | TGTGCCAGCAGGGACCTAGATAGCAATCAGCCCCAGCATTTT | CASRDLDSNQPQHF
TRBD2 | TRBJ2-3 | TRBV5-6 | NA | TGTGCCAGCAGCTTGACTAGCGGTACAGATACGCAGTATTTT | CASSLTSGTDTQYF
NA | TRBJ1-5 | TRBV28 | NA | TGTGCCAGCAGTCCGCTTTTACAGCTGGGTCAGCCCCAGCATTTT | CASSPLLQLGQPQHF
NA | TRBJ2-1 | TRBV7-3 | NA | TGTGCCAGCAGCTCTAGGAGGTCCTCCTACAATGAGCAGTTCTTC | CASSSRRSSYNEQFF
TRBD1 | TRBJ1-5 | TRBV3-1/TRBV3-2 | NA | TGTGCCAGCAGCCAGAACACAGGGGTCCAGCCCCAGCATTTT | CASSQNTGVQPQHF
NA | TRBJ1-2 | TRBV28 | NA | TGTGCCAGCAGGGGTGGCCCAGGGGGCTACACCTTC | CASRGGPGGYTF
NA | TRBJ2-1 | TRBV14 | NA | TGTGCCAGCAGCCATTGGGACAGTCGGGGGACGCAGTTCTTC | CASSHWDSRGTQFF
TRBD1 | TRBJ1-6 | TRBV2 | NA | TGTGCCAGCAGTGCCCTGACAGGGGGTAATTCACCCCTCCACTTT | CASSALTGGNSPLHF
TRBD1 | TRBJ2-7 | TRBV2 | NA | TGTGCCAGCAGTGAAAGGCAGGGGGCCGAGCAGTACTTC | CASSERQGAEQYF
NA | TRBJ2-2 | TRBV5-1 | NA | TGCGCCAGCAGCTTGGTGGAGGTCTCAGGGGAGCTGTTTTTT | CASSLVEVSGELFF
NA | TRBJ2-7 | TRBV5-6 | NA | TGTGCCAGCAGCACTGGGGGAGGACCGGGATATTCCTACGAGCAGTACTTC | CASSTGGGPGYSYEQYF
NA | TRBJ2-7 | TRBV5-1 | once | TGCGCCAGCAGCCCACCTCTGACAGGTACATCCTACGAGCAGTACTTC | CASSPPLTGTSYEQYF
NA | TRBJ2-6 | TRBV6-5 | NA | TGTGCCAGCAGTTACTCGAGGTCCTCTGGGGCCAACGTCCTGACTTTC | CASSYSRSSGANVLTF
NA | TRBJ2-7 | TRBV10-3 | NA | TGTGCCATCAGTGGGGGATCCGGAATGGGCGAGCAGTACTTC | CAISGGSGMGEQYF
NA | TRBJ2-2 | TRBV6-2/TRBV6-3 | NA | TGTGCCAGCAGTTATGCCCCGGACACCGGGGAGCTGTTTTTT | CASSYAPDTGELFF
TRBD1 | TRBJ1-5 | TRBV28 | NA | TGTGCCAGCAGGTACGACAGGGGTGGACAGCCCCAGCATTTT | CASRYDRGGQPQHF
NA | TRBJ1-2 | TRBV15 | NA | TGTGCCACCAGCAGGAGGGACGAATACGGCTACACCTTC | CATSRRDEYGYTF